The sample holds one count of the clone carrying this T cell receptor (beta chain). While infection was still active, Seattle patients were enrolled and then followed longitudinally. The sample comes from a study of blood T cell repertoires in COVID-19. Looking at the study overall: Collection of acute and convalescent COVID-19 samples took place in the United States, Italy and Spain. Sources were T cells, B-cell-depleted T cells, or PBMCs; the material itself was cDNA or gDNA.

V was shortened by 4 bases and J by 3 bases, with 11 bases between the two germline ends. The germline V gene has CDR1 SGHRS and CDR2 YFSETQ. This CDR3 has 14 amino acids. As handled by the study authors: Amplification of reference gene primers was used by the study to estimate nucleated cell counts. Measured with immunoSEQ multiplex PCR; TCRdb has only the in-frame clones, and not every one. D and trimming were read from the DNA, whereas the V and J calls and clone size are those reported in that table. The sample lists about 230,000 clones, more than 75% occurring once. Sequenced material: peripheral blood. The rearrangement uses TRBV5-1 and TRBJ1-5; D is possibly TRBD1 (5 bases). This receptor was identified in a man in his fifties or sixties with COVID-19, enrolled during active disease. The CDR3 region has the DNA TGCGCCAGCAGCCCCGGGACTGACAATCAGCCCCAGCATTTT. This encodes CASSPGTDNQPQHF.